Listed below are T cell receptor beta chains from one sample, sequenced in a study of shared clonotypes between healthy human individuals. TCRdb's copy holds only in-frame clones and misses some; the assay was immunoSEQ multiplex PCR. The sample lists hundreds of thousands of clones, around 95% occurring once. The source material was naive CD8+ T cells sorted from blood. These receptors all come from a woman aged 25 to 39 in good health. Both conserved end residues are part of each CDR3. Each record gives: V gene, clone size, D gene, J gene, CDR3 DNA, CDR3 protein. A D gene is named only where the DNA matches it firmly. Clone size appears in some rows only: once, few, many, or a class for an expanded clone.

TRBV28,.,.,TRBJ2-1,TGTGCCAGCAGTCCCCTAGGGGGGTACTACAATGAGCAGTTCTTC,CASSPLGGYYNEQFF
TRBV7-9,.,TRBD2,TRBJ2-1,TGTGCCAGCAGCGGAACTAGCGGGATCGGGTACAATGAGCAGTTCTTC,CASSGTSGIGYNEQFF
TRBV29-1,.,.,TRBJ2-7,TGCAGCTTGTTCGCCCCTCCCTTGGCCCTAGGGGGATACGAGCAGTACTTC,CSLFAPPLALGGYEQYF
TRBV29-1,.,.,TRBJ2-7,TGCAGCGCCTCCGGGATAGCGTGGGACGAGCAGTACTTC,CSASGIAWDEQYF
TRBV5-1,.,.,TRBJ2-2,TGCGCCAGCAGCCCGGACACCGGGGAGCTGTTTTTT,CASSPDTGELFF
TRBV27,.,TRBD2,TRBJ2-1,TGTGCCAGCAGTTTCGGGACTAGCTATGAGCAGTTCTTC,CASSFGTSYEQFF
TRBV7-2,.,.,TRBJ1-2,TGTGCCAGCAGCAACGCTGACAGGCGGGCCTATGGCTACACCTTC,CASSNADRRAYGYTF
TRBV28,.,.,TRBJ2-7,TGTGCCAGCAGTTTTGGAACGTTCTCCTACGAGCAGTACTTC,CASSFGTFSYEQYF
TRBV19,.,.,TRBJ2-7,TGTGCCAGTAGTATAGGCATATCTGACTACGAGCAGTACTTC,CASSIGISDYEQYF
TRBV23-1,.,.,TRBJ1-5,TGCGCCAGCAGTCCCGAGTGTTCTCGGCCCCAGCATTTT,CASSPECSRPQHF
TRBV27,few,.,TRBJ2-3,TGTGCCAGCAGTTTATTAGGCACAGATACGCAGTATTTT,CASSLLGTDTQYF
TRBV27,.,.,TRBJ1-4,TGTGCCAGCAGCTCCGGTCCCATAGTTGCAACTAATGAAAAACTGTTTTTT,CASSSGPIVATNEKLFF
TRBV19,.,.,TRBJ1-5,TGTGCCAGTAGTATTGGGCGGCGGGAAGGGCCCCAGCATTTT,CASSIGRREGPQHF
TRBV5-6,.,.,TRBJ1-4,TGTGCCAGCAGCCCTAGAGTTAATGAAAAACTGTTTTTT,CASSPRVNEKLFF
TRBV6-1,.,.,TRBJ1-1,TGTGCCAGCAGCCTACAGAACACTGAAGCTTTCTTT,CASSLQNTEAFF
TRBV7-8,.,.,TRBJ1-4,TGTGCCAGCAGCTCCACCGATGCAACTAATGAAAAACTGTTTTTT,CASSSTDATNEKLFF
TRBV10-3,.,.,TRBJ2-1,TGTGCCATCAGTGCTCGGCCGGGTAGCTGGCCTGCTTTGCAGTTCTTC,CAISARPGSWPALQFF